This TCR beta chain was sequenced during a study of a mutant IDH1 vaccine in newly diagnosed glioma. Study-level background: Treated patients, approximately 60% male and roughly 40% female, averaged about 40 years of age.

Time point reported: week 35, safety follow-up. Doses consisted of 300 ug of mutant IDH1 20-mer peptide each, paired with topical imiquimod. The donors had new WHO grade 3 or 4 astrocytomas; these were IDH1-mutant and ATRX-lost. The assay was immunoSEQ multiplex PCR, and TCRdb's table has in-frame clones only and misses some. The sample includes under 35,000 clones, around three quarters of them seen just once. This clone was counted a few times. What it recognizes is unknown. CDR1 is SNHLY and CDR2 is FYNNEI in the germline V gene. This CDR3 region has 15 residues. V dropped 1 base and J dropped 3 bases, with 13 bases sitting between them.

The material sequenced was PBMCs, taken from a glioma patient whose treatment included an IDH1 peptide vaccine. This clonotype was sampled from a man aged 45-65 years with glioma. The chain joins TRBV2 to TRBJ2-7; maybe TRBD2 (6 bases). In DNA, the CDR3 is TGTGCCAGCAGTGAAGGGCGTTGGGAGGACTACGAGCAGTACTTC. It codes for CASSEGRWEDYEQYF.